Shown below are 22 T cell receptor beta chains from a single sample sequenced in a study of beta chain features in type 1 diabetes. Findings and caveats of the study: In all four CD4+ subsets, TCRB CDR3 length was significantly, moderately reduced in type 1 diabetes.

No cognate antigen is known for these TCRs. Expressed TCRB transcripts were sequenced because the isolated RNA had all been reverse transcribed beforehand. The table came from immunoSEQ multiplex PCR; TCRdb's copy has only in-frame clones and leaves some out. The sample consists of 500,000 to 850,000 clones, over 11% of them appearing once. Sequenced: naive CD4+ T cells from blood. The receptors come from a man between 18 and 35 years old with type 1 diabetes.

The chain joins TRBV5-1 to TRBJ2-5; no reliable D call. CDR1 SGHRS and CDR2 YFSETQ come from the germline V gene. Trimming removed 0 bases at V and 5 bases at J, with 11 bases between. CDR3 length: 14 residues. CDR3 nucleotide sequence: TGCGCCAGCAGCTTGGGTTGGCACGGGGAGACCCAGTACTTC. It encodes CASSLGWHGETQYF.

This clone was seen more than once but under ten times. The gene calls are TRBV18 and TRBJ2-7; D could derive from TRBD1 or TRBD2 (6 bases each). Trimming took off 6 bases at V and 1 base at J, with 13 bases between the two ends. This CDR3 has 14 amino acids. Looked up from germline, CDR1 is KGHSH and CDR2 is LQKENI. The DNA for the CDR3 is TGTGCCAGCTCGCTCCAGGGGACTTCCTACGAGCAGTACTTC. It is translated as CASSLQGTSYEQYF.

V gene TRBV9 combines with J gene TRBJ2-7; 11 nucleotides agree with TRBD1. J gave up 2 bases and V 3 bases, and 1 base lay outside the gene matches. Germline values: CDR1 SGDLS, CDR2 YYNGEE. This CDR3 region has 14 residues. The chain's CDR3 is CASSEGQGAYEQYF. The CDR3 DNA sequence: TGTGCCAGCAGCGAGGGACAGGGGGCCTACGAGCAGTACTTC.

This clone was seen a few times. The genes are TRBV15 and TRBJ1-1; the D is unclear. CDR3 size: 12 residues. Germline V CDR1 and CDR2: LNHNV, YYDKDF (reference sequence). Trimming removed 3 bases from V and 9 bases from J, with 11 bases in between. CDR3 sequence (DNA): TGTGCCACCAGCAGCGCTAGATCAAAAGCTTTCTTT. Residues: CATSSARSKAFF.

The rearrangement links TRBV7-9 to TRBJ1-2; TRBD1 matches 7 bases. CDR3 size: 18 residues. The germline V gene encodes CDR1 SEHNR and CDR2 FQNEAQ (reference sequence). V shed 5 bases and J 5 bases; nucleotides not matched to a gene: 20. DNA for the CDR3: TGTGCCAGCAGCCCTCGCCTCGTACAGGGGATAGGGAAGTATGGCTACACCTTC. Translating it yields CASSPRLVQGIGKYGYTF.

The chain is built from TRBV9 and TRBJ1-6; the D is unclear. V lost 0 bases to trimming and J lost 9 bases, with 13 bases between them. The CDR3 has 15 amino acids. CDR1 SGDLS and CDR2 YYNGEE come from the germline V gene. Here the CDR3 reads CASSVAPSPISPLHF. The CDR3, as DNA: TGTGCCAGCAGCGTAGCCCCGAGCCCAATTTCACCCCTCCACTTT.

In its sample, this clone was seen a few times. This chain joins TRBV18 and TRBJ2-7; 9 bases fit TRBD1. V was pared by 1 base and J by 5 bases, with 15 bases of the junction left unmatched. This CDR3 is 18 amino acids long. Germline loops: CDR1 KGHSH, CDR2 LQKENI. This CDR3 reads CASSPLGSPGQGSDEQYF. In DNA form, the CDR3 reads TGTGCCAGCTCACCACTAGGGTCACCGGGACAGGGTAGCGACGAGCAGTACTTC. Full variable domain (remainder filled in from reference TRBV18 and TRBJ2-7): NAGVMQNPRHLVRRRGQEARLRCSPMKGHSHVYWYRQLPEEGLKFMVYLQKENIIDESGMPKERFSAEFPKEGPSILRIQQVVRGDSAAYFCASSPLGSPGQGSDEQYFGPGTRLTVT.

This clone has more than one count but fewer than ten. The CDR3 protein is CASSPVVGTEAFF. In DNA, the CDR3 is TGTGCCAGCAGCCCAGTGGTCGGGACTGAAGCTTTCTTT. The rearrangement links TRBV7-9 to TRBJ1-1; D is unclear. The CDR3 spans 13 residues. V was cut by 5 bases and J by 5 bases, with 12 bases left in between. The V gene's germline CDR1 is SEHNR and CDR2 FQNEAQ (reference sequence).

This clone has a handful of counts. The chain is built from TRBV25-1 and TRBJ1-1; a weak D match, TRBD1 (6 bases). This CDR3 has 13 amino acids. V dropped 7 bases and J dropped 10 bases, with 19 bases sitting between them. From germline, CDR1 is MGHDK and CDR2 SYGVNS. The CDR3, as DNA: TGTGCCAGCACCCCCCAAGGGGGATCTGTAGCTTTCTTT. It translates to CASTPQGGSVAFF.

The chain is built from TRBV28 and TRBJ2-1, with D perhaps TRBD1 (6 bases). Trimming took 5 bases from V and 10 from J, leaving 9 bases between them. Germline V gene sequence: CDR1 MDHEN, CDR2 SYDVKM. The CDR3 consists of 11 residues. The CDR3 loop reads CASSLQGEQFF. In DNA form, the CDR3 reads TGTGCCAGCAGTCTCCAGGGGGAGCAGTTCTTC.

This clone was seen more than once but under ten times. Different DNA sequences within this sample yield the same CDR3. The chain uses TRBV30 and TRBJ1-5; no clear D. This CDR3 is built from 13 residues. V was pared by 0 bases and J by 4 bases, with 7 bases between. Germline V gene sequence: CDR1 GTSNPN, CDR2 SVGIG (reference sequence). Here the CDR3 DNA reads TGTGCCTGGAGTGTAGAGTTTAATCAGCCCCAGCATTTT. This codes for CAWSVEFNQPQHF.

The gene calls are TRBV30 and TRBJ1-2; D is perhaps TRBD1 (5 bases). The CDR3 is 13 amino acids. V was clipped by 2 bases and J by 8 bases, with 15 bases between them. The germline V gene encodes CDR1 GTSNPN and CDR2 SVGIG (reference sequence). The CDR3 bases are TGTGCCTGGAGTCTGTCGATTAGGGGCGGCTACACCTTC. It specifies CAWSLSIRGGYTF.

The table lists this clone with a few counts. This chain links TRBV5-4 with TRBJ2-7; 8 nucleotides align to TRBD1. This CDR3 has 15 amino acids. Per the germline V gene, CDR1 is SGHNT and CDR2 is YYREEE (reference sequence). With V trimmed by 1 base and J by 2 bases, 5 bases remained unmatched. CDR3 coding DNA: TGTGCCAGCAGCTTGCAGGACAGGGTTACCTACGAGCAGTACTTC. Translating it yields CASSLQDRVTYEQYF.

The chain links TRBV14 to TRBJ1-6; D is ambiguous. Germline V gene data show CDR1 as SGHDN and CDR2 as FVKESK. The CDR3 totals 12 residues. V was pared by 4 bases and J by 7 bases, with 5 bases between. The CDR3 reads CASSPRNSPLHF. In DNA form, the CDR3 reads TGTGCCAGCAGCCCCCGGAATTCACCCCTCCACTTT.

This clone has only a few counts. CDR3 sequence: CASSFGASNEKLFF. The CDR3 nucleotides are TGTGCCAGCAGCTTCGGGGCGTCAAATGAAAAACTGTTTTTT. The chain employs TRBV7-2 and TRBJ1-4, with a weak D call TRBD1 (5 bases). Germline CDR1 SGHTA, CDR2 FQGNSA. Deletions cut 3 bases from V and 5 bases from J, with 10 bases between. The CDR3 runs to 14 residues. The full variable domain, in which reference TRBV7-2 and TRBJ1-4 provide the parts outside the CDR3, is GAGVSQSPSNKVTEKGKDVELRCDPISGHTALYWYRQSLGQGLEFLIYFQGNSAPDKSGLPSDRFSAERTGGSVSTLTIQRTQQEDSAVYLCASSFGASNEKLFFGSGTQLSVL.

A few counts support this clone. The chain has TRBV9 and TRBJ2-2; no definite D call. Trimming shortened V by 0 bases and J by 1 base, and 10 bases separated the two germline ends. The CDR3 sequence is 16 residues long. The germline V gene has CDR1 SGDLS and CDR2 YYNGEE. The CDR3 protein is CASSVAPVKNTGELFF. The CDR3 DNA follows: TGTGCCAGCAGCGTAGCTCCCGTGAAGAACACCGGGGAGCTGTTTTTT.

The V call is TRBV30, the J call TRBJ2-2; 10 bases agree with TRBD2. Germline V lookup: CDR1 GTSNPN, CDR2 SVGIG (reference sequence). V was pared by 5 bases and J by 2 bases, with 5 bases of the junction left unmatched. The CDR3 has 15 amino acids. The CDR3 DNA is TGTGCCTGGCGGGGACTAGCGCTAAACACCGGGGAGCTGTTTTTT. Residues: CAWRGLALNTGELFF.

This clone was recorded a few times. Within the sample, other DNA sequences also encode this same CDR3. The chain joins TRBV29-1 to TRBJ2-3; 10 bases match TRBD2. The trim removed 4 bases at V and 0 bases at J, leaving 1 base unmatched. This CDR3 is built from 14 residues. The germline CDR1 and CDR2 sequences are SQVTM and ANQGSEA. CDR3 amino acids: CSVGLAGSTDTQYF. The DNA for the CDR3 is TGCAGCGTTGGACTAGCGGGTAGCACAGATACGCAGTATTTT.

The chain carries TRBV10-3 and TRBJ2-3; TRBD2 matches at 10 bases. With 6 bases clipped from V and 1 base from J, the junction kept 4 bases outside the gene matches. CDR1 ENHRY and CDR2 SYGVKD come from the germline V gene. This CDR3 spans 15 amino acids. CDR3 loop: CAISPAGGRTDTQYF. CDR3 sequence (DNA): TGTGCCATCAGCCCAGCGGGAGGGCGCACAGATACGCAGTATTTT.

The genes are TRBV2 and TRBJ1-4; the match to TRBD1 covers 7 bases. Germline CDR1 reads SNHLY; CDR2 reads FYNNEI. Trimming removed 6 bases from V and 8 bases from J; junction bases left unmatched: 9. CDR3 size: 14 residues. CDR3 residues: CASRDRSPREKLFF. CDR3 DNA sequence: TGTGCCAGCAGGGACAGGTCCCCTAGGGAAAAACTGTTTTTT. The full variable domain, rest sourced from reference TRBV2 and TRBJ1-4, is EPEVTQTPSHQVTQMGQEVILRCVPISNHLYFYWYRQILGQKVEFLVSFYNNEISEKSEIFDDQFSVERPDGSNFTLKIRSTKLEDSAMYFCASRDRSPREKLFFGSGTQLSVL.

This clone was seen a handful of times. The chain uses TRBV18 and TRBJ2-1; D possibly matches TRBD1 or TRBD2 (5 bases each). This CDR3 is 15 amino acids long. The V and J ends lost 3 bases and 8 bases respectively, with 17 bases between them. The germline V gene has CDR1 KGHSH and CDR2 LQKENI. For the CDR3, the DNA is TGTGCCAGCTCACCTACCGGGACGGCCACTCATGAGCAGTTCTTC. Amino acid sequence: CASSPTGTATHEQFF. The full variable domain, with the rest looked up from reference TRBV18 and TRBJ2-1, is NAGVMQNPRHLVRRRGQEARLRCSPMKGHSHVYWYRQLPEEGLKFMVYLQKENIIDESGMPKERFSAEFPKEGPSILRIQQVVRGDSAAYFCASSPTGTATHEQFFGPGTRLTVL.

This clone was picked up a small number of times. The chain joins TRBV7-2 to TRBJ2-3; D remains unclear. With 4 bases removed from V and 8 bases from J, the gap between germline ends came to 10 bases. This CDR3 comprises 12 residues. Germline loops: CDR1 SGHTA, CDR2 FQGNSA. The CDR3 nucleotides read TGTGCCAGCAGCTCCCCCCCAGCTACGCAGTATTTT. This encodes CASSSPPATQYF.